One sample yielded the 21 T cell receptor beta chains listed below, sequenced in a study of beta chain features in type 1 diabetes. Reverse transcription of all isolated RNA meant that expressed TCRB transcripts were sequenced. Here immunoSEQ multiplex PCR was the method, and the copy in TCRdb shows in-frame clones only, minus some. The table lists around 300,000 clones, 13% to 15% of them singletons. Sequencing was performed on central memory CD4+ T cells from blood. The receptors were gathered from a man aged 25-45 years in good health.

The chain employs TRBV7-9 and TRBJ1-3; D is unresolved. CDR3 length: 12 residues. V was shortened by 3 bases and J by 4 bases, with 4 bases between the two germline ends. Germline loops: CDR1 SEHNR, CDR2 FQNEAQ (reference sequence). The CDR3 loop is CASSLNGNTIYF. DNA of the CDR3: TGTGCCAGCAGCTTGAACGGAAACACCATATATTTT.

This clone was observed many times. The chain uses TRBV4-1 and TRBJ1-1, with D possibly matching TRBD1 (6 bases). CDR1 is MGHRA and CDR2 is YSYEKL in the germline V gene. The CDR3 consists of 15 residues. Trimming removed 0 bases at V and 5 bases at J, with 13 bases between. The CDR3 region has the DNA TGCGCCAGCAGCCAAGACAGGGGATCCAGAACTGAAGCTTTCTTT. This codes for CASSQDRGSRTEAFF.

This clone occurred many times. The V call is TRBV10-3, the J call TRBJ2-5; a possible D gene is TRBD1 (6 bases). Germline assignment: CDR1 ENHRY and CDR2 SYGVKD. The CDR3 is made up of 16 amino acids. Trimming stripped 3 bases from V and 4 bases from J, with 18 bases between. The CDR3: CAISDPNPGQLETQYF. In DNA, the CDR3 is TGTGCCATCAGTGACCCGAATCCGGGACAACTAGAGACCCAGTACTTC.

This clone was counted only a few times. V gene TRBV19 combines with J gene TRBJ1-5, with a tentative D call TRBD1 (6 bases). Germline CDR1 is LNHDA and CDR2 is SQIVND (reference sequence). There are 14 residues in the CDR3. V lost 7 bases to trimming and J lost 6 bases, with 16 bases between them. The CDR3 nucleotides read TGTGCCAGTACCCCTTCGGGGGGCGGTCAGCCCCAGCATTTT. It is translated as CASTPSGGGQPQHF.

V is TRBV6-6 and J is TRBJ1-5, with 10 bases aligning to TRBD1. The CDR3 consists of 13 residues. The germline CDR1 and CDR2 sequences are MNHNY and SVGAGI (reference sequence). Unmatched junction bases numbered 5, after V lost 7 bases and J lost 8 bases. CDR3 protein: CASIRQGAEPQHF. In DNA form, the CDR3 reads TGTGCCAGCATCCGACAGGGGGCCGAGCCCCAGCATTTT.

This clone was observed a few times. The chain recombines TRBV7-3 with TRBJ2-3, with D perhaps given as TRBD1 or TRBD2 (5 bases each). Trimming removed 6 bases from V and 4 bases from J, with 11 bases in between. The CDR3 covers 13 residues. From germline, CDR1 is SGHTA and CDR2 FQGTGA. DNA of the CDR3: TGTGCCAGCAGTCAAATGGGGGCAGATACGCAGTATTTT. This sequence encodes CASSQMGADTQYF.

The V and J genes are TRBV19 and TRBJ2-5; 8 bases are a match to TRBD2. V dropped 5 bases and J dropped 3; count of bases not matched to a gene: 11. Looked up from germline, CDR1 is LNHDA and CDR2 is SQIVND (reference sequence). The CDR3 covers 16 residues. The CDR3 spells CASSSSAGTRKETQYF. The CDR3 DNA follows: TGTGCCAGTAGTTCCTCAGCCGGGACTAGGAAAGAGACCCAGTACTTC.

In its sample, this clone was seen a few times. J is TRBJ2-7 and V is TRBV7-2; TRBD1 matches 8 bases. V lost 5 bases and J lost 3; bases outside the gene matches: 3. The CDR3 runs 13 residues. The V gene's germline CDR1 is SGHTA and CDR2 FQGNSA. The CDR3 nucleotides are TGTGCCAGCAGCGGACAGGGTTTCTACGAGCAGTACGTC. The encoded protein is CASSGQGFYEQYV.

In its sample, this clone was seen a few times. The V gene is TRBV19, the J gene TRBJ2-5; TRBD2 matches 8 bases. With 3 bases clipped from V and 1 base from J, the junction kept 1 base outside the gene matches. The CDR3 runs to 14 residues. Germline V gene sequence: CDR1 LNHDA, CDR2 SQIVND (reference sequence). CDR3 sequence reads: CASSMSGSQETQYF. CDR3 bases: TGTGCCAGTAGTATGAGCGGGAGCCAAGAGACCCAGTACTTC.

This clone has more than one count but fewer than ten. The CDR3 reads CASRTNDREGYTF. The CDR3 DNA reads TGTGCCAGCAGGACCAATGACAGGGAGGGCTACACCTTC. The chain couples TRBV10-3 to TRBJ1-2, with 7 bases lining up with TRBD1. The CDR3 contains 13 residues. Germline trimming cut 10 bases from V and 8 bases from J; bases unmatched to any gene: 13. Germline V gene lookup returns CDR1 ENHRY and CDR2 SYGVKD.

DNA for the CDR3: TGTGCCAGCAGCTTGGGACTAGCGGGGCGGTCTGAGCAGTACTTC. This translates into CASSLGLAGRSEQYF. The chain uses TRBV7-2 and TRBJ2-7; 13 nucleotides match TRBD2. CDR1 and CDR2 from the germline V gene are SGHTA and FQGNSA. J lost 7 bases, V lost 3 bases, and 6 bases had no gene match. This CDR3 region has 15 residues.

This clone was counted only a few times. The chain employs TRBV4-3 and TRBJ2-7; 9 bases agree with TRBD1. V shed 0 bases, J shed 3 bases, and the junction held 12 bases outside the gene matches. The CDR3 covers 18 residues. The germline V gene has CDR1 LGHNA and CDR2 YSLEER. CDR3 protein: CASSQDRTGEACFYEQYV. The CDR3 DNA sequence: TGCGCCAGCAGCCAAGACCGGACAGGGGAGGCCTGTTTCTACGAGCAGTACGTC.

The chain employs TRBV5-1 and TRBJ2-5, with TRBD1 matching over 9 bases. This CDR3 spans 14 amino acids. Germline trimming cut 5 bases from V and 4 bases from J; bases unmatched to any gene: 6. Looked up from germline, CDR1 is SGHRS and CDR2 is YFSETQ. CDR3 sequence (DNA): TGCGCCAGCAGGGCCGGGACAGGGAGAGAGACCCAGTACTTC. This sequence encodes CASRAGTGRETQYF.

This clone occurred a few times. The chain links TRBV6-6 to TRBJ1-1, with D unresolved. V lost 8 bases and J lost 8, with 12 bases in between. Germline lookup yields CDR1 MNHNY and CDR2 SVGAGI (reference sequence). The CDR3 is 11 residues long. The CDR3 sequence is CASRPVGEAFF. In DNA form, the CDR3 reads TGTGCCAGCCGACCGGTGGGGGAAGCTTTCTTT.

The V call is TRBV19, the J call TRBJ1-1; D is possibly TRBD1 (6 bases). The CDR3 has 13 amino acids. Germline V gene data show CDR1 as LNHDA and CDR2 as SQIVND (reference sequence). V lost 6 bases, J lost 11 bases, and 19 bases lay in between. The DNA of the CDR3 is TGTGCCAGTAGCCCACAACAGGGAACCCTGGCTTTCTTT. Its protein is CASSPQQGTLAFF.

Notes on this clone: The sample contains more than one DNA sequence encoding this CDR3. The CDR3 region is CASSGRNTEAFF. The CDR3, as DNA: TGTGCCAGCAGCGGGAGGAACACTGAAGCTTTCTTT. V and J are TRBV6-6 and TRBJ1-1; D unresolved. Germline lookup yields CDR1 MNHNY and CDR2 SVGAGI (reference sequence). With 6 bases removed from V and 1 base from J, the gap between germline ends came to 6 bases. The CDR3 extends over 12 amino acids.

This chain uses TRBV11-2 with TRBJ2-3; D remains ambiguous. The CDR3 is 13 residues long. Trimming cost V 1 base and J 6 bases, with 8 bases left between them. Per the germline V gene, CDR1 is SGHAT and CDR2 is FQNNGV. CDR3 amino acids: CASSLGVWDTQYF. CDR3 nucleotides: TGTGCCAGCAGCTTAGGGGTGTGGGATACGCAGTATTTT.

The chain links TRBV19 to TRBJ2-1; D is possibly TRBD1 or TRBD2 (5 bases each). Trimming removed 4 bases from V and 8 bases from J, with 21 bases in between. The CDR3 totals 16 residues. From germline, CDR1 is LNHDA and CDR2 SQIVND (reference sequence). The CDR3 sequence is CASSTQGPLGSDEQFF. In nucleotides, the CDR3 is TGTGCCAGTAGTACCCAGGGACCTCTCGGCAGCGATGAGCAGTTCTTC.

This clone was seen a few times. V usage is TRBV11-2 and J usage is TRBJ2-7, with 8 bases that match TRBD2. The V segment lost 0 bases and the J segment 0 bases; nucleotides outside the gene matches: 4. CDR3 length: 16 residues. CDR1 is SGHAT, CDR2 FQNNGV, per germline. CDR3 sequence: CASSLDRTSFSYEQYF. The CDR3 DNA reads as TGTGCCAGCAGCTTAGATAGGACTAGCTTCTCCTACGAGCAGTACTTC. The entire variable domain, with the rest obtained from reference TRBV11-2 and TRBJ2-7, is as follows: EAGVAQSPRYKIIEKRQSVAFWCNPISGHATLYWYQQILGQGPKLLIQFQNNGVVDDSQLPKDRFSAERLKGVDSTLKIQPAKLEDSAVYLCASSLDRTSFSYEQYFGPGTRLTVT.

The CDR3 DNA follows: TGTGCCAGCAGTGAACACAGGGGAAATGGCTACACCTTC. It codes for CASSEHRGNGYTF. V is TRBV2 and J is TRBJ1-2; 7 positions agree with TRBD1. The V segment lost 2 bases and the J segment 6 bases; nucleotides outside the gene matches: 3. The CDR3 has 13 amino acids. Germline V gene data show CDR1 as SNHLY and CDR2 as FYNNEI.

V and J are TRBV5-1 and TRBJ2-5; 8 bases line up with TRBD1. This CDR3 spans 16 amino acids. The V gene end was trimmed by 3 bases and the J gene end by 5 bases; junction bases not matched to a gene: 12. CDR1 is SGHRS and CDR2 is YFSETQ in the germline V gene. In nucleotides, the CDR3 is TGCGCCAGCAGCTCCCGTTCGGACAGGGCAGTGGAGACCCAGTACTTC. Protein: CASSSRSDRAVETQYF.